This TCR beta chain originates from a study of T cells in Graves' hyperthyroidism and ophthalmopathy. General study results and limits: Most thyroid clonotypes expanded above 0.001 were also detected in blood. Ophthalmopathy stood apart from stable hyperthyroidism in a 13 V-J model.

Concerning this clonotype: Its specificity is unknown.

TCR beta CDR3 sequences were amplified from RNA transcripts. Primed by the HTBI set, a first-round RT-PCR was run on the TCR CDR3. Via MiXCR, TCRdb re-called the multiplex PCR reads, giving one row per CDR3 protein. The sample lists hundreds of thousands of distinct CDR3 sequences, about 14% seen once, with around 13% in the top ten. Sequences were obtained from blood. The clonotype was recovered from a man aged 18 to 30 with Graves' ophthalmopathy.

CDR3 DNA sequence: TGCGCCAGCAGTTGGACTAGCGGGAGTGCAGAGACCCAGTACTTC. It is translated as CASSWTSGSAETQYF. The gene calls are TRBV5-1 and TRBJ2-5; the match to TRBD2 covers 13 bases. Germline V gives CDR1 SGHRS, CDR2 YFSETQ. The ends lost 5 bases at V and 4 bases at J; junction bases unmatched: 5. There are 15 residues in the CDR3.